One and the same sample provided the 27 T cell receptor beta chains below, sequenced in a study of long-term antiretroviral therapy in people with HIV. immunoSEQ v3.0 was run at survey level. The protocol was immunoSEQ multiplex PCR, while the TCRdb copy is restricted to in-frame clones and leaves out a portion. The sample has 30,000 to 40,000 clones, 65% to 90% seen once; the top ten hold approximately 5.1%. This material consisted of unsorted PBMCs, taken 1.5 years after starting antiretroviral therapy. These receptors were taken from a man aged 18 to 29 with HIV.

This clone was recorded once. The CDR3 reads CASSLGRLGEAFF. As DNA, the CDR3 is TGTGCCAGCAGCTTAGGACGATTAGGAGAAGCTTTCTTT. This chain joins TRBV7-9 and TRBJ1-1; D call uncertain. This CDR3 has 13 residues. V dropped 1 base and J dropped 8 bases, with 11 bases sitting between them. Germline V CDR1 and CDR2: SEHNR, FQNEAQ (reference sequence).

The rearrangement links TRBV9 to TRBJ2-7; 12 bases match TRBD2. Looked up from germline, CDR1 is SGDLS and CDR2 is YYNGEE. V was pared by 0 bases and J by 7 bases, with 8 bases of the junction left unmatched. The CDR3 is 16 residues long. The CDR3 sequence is CASSVGLAGDGREQYF. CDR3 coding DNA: TGTGCCAGCAGCGTAGGACTAGCGGGAGACGGGCGGGAGCAGTACTTC.

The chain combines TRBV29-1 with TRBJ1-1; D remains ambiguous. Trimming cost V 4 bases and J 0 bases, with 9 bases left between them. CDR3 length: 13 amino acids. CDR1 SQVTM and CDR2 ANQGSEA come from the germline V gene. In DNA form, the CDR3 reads TGCAGCGTTGGAATCAAATTGAACACTGAAGCTTTCTTT. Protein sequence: CSVGIKLNTEAFF.

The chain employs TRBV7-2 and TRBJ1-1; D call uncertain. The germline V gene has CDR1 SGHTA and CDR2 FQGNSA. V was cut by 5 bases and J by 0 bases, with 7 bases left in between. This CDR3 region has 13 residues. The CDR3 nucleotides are TGTGCCAGCAGCCTTCTGATGAACACTGAAGCTTTCTTT. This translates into CASSLLMNTEAFF.

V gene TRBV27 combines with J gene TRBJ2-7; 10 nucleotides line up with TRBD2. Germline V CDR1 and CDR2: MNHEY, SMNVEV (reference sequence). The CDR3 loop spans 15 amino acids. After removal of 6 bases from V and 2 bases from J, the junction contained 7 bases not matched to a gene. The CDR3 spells CASRLSLAGAYEQYF. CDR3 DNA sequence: TGTGCCAGCAGGCTAAGTCTAGCGGGAGCCTACGAGCAGTACTTC.

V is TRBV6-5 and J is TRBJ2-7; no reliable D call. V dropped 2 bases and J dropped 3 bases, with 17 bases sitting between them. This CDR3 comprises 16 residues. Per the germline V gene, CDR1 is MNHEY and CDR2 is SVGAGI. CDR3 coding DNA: TGTGCCAGCAGTTACGGTTTGGATCAAGCCGACTACGAGCAGTACTTC. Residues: CASSYGLDQADYEQYF.

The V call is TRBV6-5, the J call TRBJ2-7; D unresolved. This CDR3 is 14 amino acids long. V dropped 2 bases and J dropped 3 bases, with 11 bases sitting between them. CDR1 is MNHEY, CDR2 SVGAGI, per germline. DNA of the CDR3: TGTGCCAGCAGTTACGGAGTCAGCCACTACGAGCAGTACTTC. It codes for CASSYGVSHYEQYF.

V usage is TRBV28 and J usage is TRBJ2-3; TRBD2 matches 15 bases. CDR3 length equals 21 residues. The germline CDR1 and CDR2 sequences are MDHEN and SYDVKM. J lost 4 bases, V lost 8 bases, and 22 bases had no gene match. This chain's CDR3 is CASEKPRPGLAGGGLPDTQYF. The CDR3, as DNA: TGTGCCAGCGAAAAGCCCAGACCCGGACTAGCGGGAGGGGGGTTGCCAGATACGCAGTATTTT.

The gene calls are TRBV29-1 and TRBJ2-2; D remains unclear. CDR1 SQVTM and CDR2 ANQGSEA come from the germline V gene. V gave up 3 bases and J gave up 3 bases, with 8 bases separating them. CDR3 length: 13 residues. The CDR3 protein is CSVDGSYTGELFF. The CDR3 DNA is TGCAGCGTTGATGGCAGCTACACCGGGGAGCTGTTTTTT.

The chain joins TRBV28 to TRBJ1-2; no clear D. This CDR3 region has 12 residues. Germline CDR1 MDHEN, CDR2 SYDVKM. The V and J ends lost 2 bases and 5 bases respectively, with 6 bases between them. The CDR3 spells CASSLGFYGYTF. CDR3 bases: TGTGCCAGCAGTTTAGGGTTTTATGGCTACACCTTC.

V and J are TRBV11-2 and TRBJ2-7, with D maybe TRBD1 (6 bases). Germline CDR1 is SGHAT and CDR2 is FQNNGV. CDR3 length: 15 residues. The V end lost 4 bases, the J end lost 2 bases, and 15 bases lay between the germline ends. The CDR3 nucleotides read TGTGCCAGCAGCTGGGACAAAAACAGCGCCTACGAGCAGTACTTC. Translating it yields CASSWDKNSAYEQYF.

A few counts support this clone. The CDR3 region is CASSRNRGYEQYF. The CDR3 DNA reads as TGTGCCAGCAGCCGAAACCGGGGCTACGAGCAGTACTTC. The V gene is TRBV14, the J gene TRBJ2-7; D might be TRBD2 (5 bases). The CDR3 is 13 residues long. Trimming removed 4 bases at V and 3 bases at J, with 10 bases between. Germline CDR1 reads SGHDN; CDR2 reads FVKESK.

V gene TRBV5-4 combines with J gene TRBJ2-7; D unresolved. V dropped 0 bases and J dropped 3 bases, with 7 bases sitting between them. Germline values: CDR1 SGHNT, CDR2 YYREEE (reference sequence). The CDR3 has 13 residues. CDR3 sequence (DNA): TGTGCCAGCAGCTTGGAATCCGGCTACGAGCAGTACTTC. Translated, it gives CASSLESGYEQYF.

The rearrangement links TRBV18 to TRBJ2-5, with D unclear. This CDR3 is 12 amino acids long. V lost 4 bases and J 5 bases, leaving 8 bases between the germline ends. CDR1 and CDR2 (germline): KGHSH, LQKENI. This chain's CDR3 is CASSQVLETQYF. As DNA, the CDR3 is TGTGCCAGCTCACAGGTCTTGGAGACCCAGTACTTC.

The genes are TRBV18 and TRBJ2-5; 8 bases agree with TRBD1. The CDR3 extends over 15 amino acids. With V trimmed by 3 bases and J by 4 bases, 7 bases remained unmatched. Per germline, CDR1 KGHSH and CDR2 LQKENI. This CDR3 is CASSPRQGRGETQYF. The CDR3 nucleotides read TGTGCCAGCTCACCGCGACAGGGGAGAGGAGAGACCCAGTACTTC. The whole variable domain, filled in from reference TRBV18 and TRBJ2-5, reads NAGVMQNPRHLVRRRGQEARLRCSPMKGHSHVYWYRQLPEEGLKFMVYLQKENIIDESGMPKERFSAEFPKEGPSILRIQQVVRGDSAAYFCASSPRQGRGETQYFGPGTRLLVL.

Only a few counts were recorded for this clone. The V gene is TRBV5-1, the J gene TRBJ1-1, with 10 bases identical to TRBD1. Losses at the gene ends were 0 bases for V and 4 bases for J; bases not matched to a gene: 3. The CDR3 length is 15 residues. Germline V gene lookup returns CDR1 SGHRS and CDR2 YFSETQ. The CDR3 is CASSLGDRGITEAFF. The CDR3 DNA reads TGCGCCAGCAGCTTGGGGGACAGGGGAATCACTGAAGCTTTCTTT. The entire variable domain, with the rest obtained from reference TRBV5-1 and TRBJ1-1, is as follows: KAGVTQTPRYLIKTRGQQVTLSCSPISGHRSVSWYQQTPGQGLQFLFEYFSETQRNKGNFPGRFSGRQFSNSRSEMNVSTLELGDSALYLCASSLGDRGITEAFFGQGTRLTVV.

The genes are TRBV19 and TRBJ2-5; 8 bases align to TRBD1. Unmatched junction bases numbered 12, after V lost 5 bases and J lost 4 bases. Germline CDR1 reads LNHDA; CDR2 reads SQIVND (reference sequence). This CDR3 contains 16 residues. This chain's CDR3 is CASSWAGGFLSETQYF. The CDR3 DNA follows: TGTGCCAGTAGTTGGGCAGGGGGCTTTTTATCAGAGACCCAGTACTTC. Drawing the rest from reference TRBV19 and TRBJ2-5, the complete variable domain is DGGITQSPKYLFRKEGQNVTLSCEQNLNHDAMYWYRQDPGQGLRLIYYSQIVNDFQKGDIAEGYSVSREKKESFPLTVTSAQKNPTAFYLCASSWAGGFLSETQYFGPGTRLLVL.

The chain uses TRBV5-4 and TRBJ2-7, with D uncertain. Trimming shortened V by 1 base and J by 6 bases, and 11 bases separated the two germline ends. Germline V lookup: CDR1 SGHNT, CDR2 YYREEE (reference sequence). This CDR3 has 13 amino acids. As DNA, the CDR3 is TGTGCCAGCAGCTTGTTGACGAACGGCGAGCAGTACTTC. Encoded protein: CASSLLTNGEQYF.

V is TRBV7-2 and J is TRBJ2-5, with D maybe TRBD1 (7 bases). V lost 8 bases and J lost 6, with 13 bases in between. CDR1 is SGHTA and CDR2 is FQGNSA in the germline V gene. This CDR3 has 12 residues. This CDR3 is CASLAGGKTQYF. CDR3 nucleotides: TGTGCCAGCCTCGCAGGGGGGAAGACCCAGTACTTC.

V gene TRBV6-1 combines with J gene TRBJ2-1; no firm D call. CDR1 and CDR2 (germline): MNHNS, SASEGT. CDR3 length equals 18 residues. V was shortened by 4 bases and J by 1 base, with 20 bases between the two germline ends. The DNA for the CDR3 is TGTGCCAGCAGTGGGCCAGAGCTAATCCTTATGTCCTACAATGAGCAGTTCTTC. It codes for CASSGPELILMSYNEQFF.

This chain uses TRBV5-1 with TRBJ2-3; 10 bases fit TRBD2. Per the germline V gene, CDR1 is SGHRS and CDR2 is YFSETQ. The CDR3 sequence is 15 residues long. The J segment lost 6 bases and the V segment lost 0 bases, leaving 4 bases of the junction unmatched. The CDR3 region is CASSLGLAGVDTQYF. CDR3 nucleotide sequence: TGCGCCAGCAGCTTGGGGCTAGCGGGAGTTGATACGCAGTATTTT.

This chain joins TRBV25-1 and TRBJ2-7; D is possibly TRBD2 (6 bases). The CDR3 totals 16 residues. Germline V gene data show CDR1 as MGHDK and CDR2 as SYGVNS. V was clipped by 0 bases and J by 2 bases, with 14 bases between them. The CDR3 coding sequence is TGTGCCAGCAGTGAATACGGGGACTGGAGAACCTACGAGCAGTACTTC. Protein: CASSEYGDWRTYEQYF.

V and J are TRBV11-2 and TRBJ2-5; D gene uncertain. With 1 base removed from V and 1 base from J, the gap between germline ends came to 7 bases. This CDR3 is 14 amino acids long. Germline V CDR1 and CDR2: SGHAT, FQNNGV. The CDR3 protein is CASSLGWGQETQYF. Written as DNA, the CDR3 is TGTGCCAGCAGCTTAGGATGGGGCCAAGAGACCCAGTACTTC.

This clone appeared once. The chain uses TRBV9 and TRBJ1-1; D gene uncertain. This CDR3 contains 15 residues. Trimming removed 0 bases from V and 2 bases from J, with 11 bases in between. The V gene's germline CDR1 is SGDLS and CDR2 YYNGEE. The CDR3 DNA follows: TGTGCCAGCAGCGTAGGCATGGCCGGTAACACTGAAGCTTTCTTT. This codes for CASSVGMAGNTEAFF. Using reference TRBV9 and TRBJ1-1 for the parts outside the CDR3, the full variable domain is DSGVTQTPKHLITATGQRVTLRCSPRSGDLSVYWYQQSLDQGLQFLIQYYNGEERAKGNILERFSAQQFPDLHSELNLSSLELGDSALYFCASSVGMAGNTEAFFGQGTRLTVV.

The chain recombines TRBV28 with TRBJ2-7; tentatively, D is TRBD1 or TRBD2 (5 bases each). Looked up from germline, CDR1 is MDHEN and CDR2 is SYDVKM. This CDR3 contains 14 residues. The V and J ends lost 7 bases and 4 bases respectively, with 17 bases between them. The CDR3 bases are TGTGCCAGCAAAAGAGGGGCAGAGAGATACGAGCAGTACTTC. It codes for CASKRGAERYEQYF.

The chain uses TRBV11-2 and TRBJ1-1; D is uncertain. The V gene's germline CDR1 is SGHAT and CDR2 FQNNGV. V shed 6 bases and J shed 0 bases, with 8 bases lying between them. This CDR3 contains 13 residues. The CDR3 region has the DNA TGTGCCAGCAGGCGATGGATGAACACTGAAGCTTTCTTT. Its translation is CASRRWMNTEAFF.

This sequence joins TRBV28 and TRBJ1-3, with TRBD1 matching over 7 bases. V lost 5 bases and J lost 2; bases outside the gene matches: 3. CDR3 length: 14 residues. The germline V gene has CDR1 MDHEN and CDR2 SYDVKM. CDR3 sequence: CASSPTGAGNTIYF. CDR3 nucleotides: TGTGCCAGCAGTCCCACAGGGGCTGGAAACACCATATATTTT.